The 9 T cell receptor beta chains below all came from one sample that was sequenced in a study of blood T cell repertoires in COVID-19. Only in-frame clones appear in the TCRdb table, and some are missing; sequencing was by immunoSEQ multiplex PCR. The table includes some 190,000 clones, around 85% detected once. Sample: PBMCs or T cells enriched from blood (not recorded which). The receptor source for this set is a woman aged 25 to 39 who had recovered from COVID-19.

The V call is TRBV14, the J call TRBJ1-1, with 9 bases fitting TRBD1. The J segment lost 1 base and the V segment lost 4 bases, leaving 7 bases of the junction unmatched. The CDR3 is 16 residues long. Germline-derived CDR1 and CDR2 are SGHDN and FVKESK. CDR3 amino acids: CASSPWTGEENTEAFF. For the CDR3, the DNA is TGTGCCAGCAGCCCATGGACAGGGGAGGAGAACACTGAAGCTTTCTTT.

This chain links TRBV27 with TRBJ2-1, with D possibly matching TRBD2 (5 bases). Germline V gene sequence: CDR1 MNHEY, CDR2 SMNVEV (reference sequence). This CDR3 comprises 14 residues. V lost 3 bases to trimming and J lost 4 bases, with 10 bases between them. This CDR3 is CASSLGEGYNEQFF. CDR3 in DNA: TGTGCCAGCAGTTTGGGTGAGGGATACAATGAGCAGTTCTTC.

The DNA of the CDR3 is TGTGCCACCATAGCGGCGTACAATGAGCAGTTCTTC. This codes for CATIAAYNEQFF. This chain joins TRBV28 and TRBJ2-1; possibly TRBD2 for D (6 bases). The CDR3 runs to 12 residues. V dropped 10 bases and J dropped 4 bases, with 11 bases sitting between them. Germline CDR1 MDHEN, CDR2 SYDVKM.

The J gene is TRBJ1-6, the V gene TRBV12-3 or TRBV12-4; the match to TRBD1 covers 8 bases. The CDR3 runs 13 residues. Trimming cost V 1 base and J 14 bases; bases outside gene matches: 4. In nucleotides, the CDR3 is TGTGCCAGCAGTTTAGAGACAGGGGACTCCCTCCACTTT. Translated, it gives CASSLETGDSLHF.

J is TRBJ1-5 and V is TRBV5-8; D is possibly TRBD1 (6 bases). CDR3 length: 14 amino acids. Trimming stripped 5 bases from V and 3 bases from J, with 12 bases between. Germline CDR1 SGHTS, CDR2 YDEGEE. The CDR3 sequence is CASRPTGYNQPQHF. In nucleotides, the CDR3 is TGTGCCAGCAGACCGACAGGCTACAATCAGCCCCAGCATTTT.

The chain joins TRBV3-1 (or the pseudogene TRBV3-2) to TRBJ1-4; 7 bases agree with TRBD1. V was pared by 3 bases and J by 3 bases, with 10 bases of the junction left unmatched. Germline CDR1 is LGHDT and CDR2 is YNNKEL (reference sequence). CDR3 length equals 17 residues. CDR3: CASSHSRRGQANEKLFF. CDR3 bases: TGTGCCAGCAGCCACAGCCGAAGGGGGCAAGCTAATGAAAAACTGTTTTTT.

This chain links TRBV14 with TRBJ2-2, with D tentatively TRBD2 (5 bases). V was clipped by 5 bases and J by 6 bases, with 13 bases between them. The germline gives CDR1 SGHDN, CDR2 FVKESK. This CDR3 spans 14 amino acids. The CDR3 coding sequence is TGTGCCAGCAGCGGACTTCAGAGGGCCGGGGAGCTGTTTTTT. Protein: CASSGLQRAGELFF.

This sequence joins TRBV27 and TRBJ1-3, with D perhaps matching TRBD1 (5 bases). The V gene lost 5 bases and the J gene lost 4 bases, with 15 bases spanning the gap. Germline CDR1 is MNHEY and CDR2 is SMNVEV (reference sequence). The CDR3 covers 15 residues. The DNA of the CDR3 is TGTGCCAGCAGTCCCCGGGGAGGGGAAGGAAACACCATATATTTT. Translating it yields CASSPRGGEGNTIYF.

The chain recombines TRBV7-2 with TRBJ2-3, with TRBD2 matching over 9 bases. Unmatched junction bases numbered 13, after V lost 4 bases and J lost 5 bases. Germline CDR1 and CDR2: SGHTA and FQGNSA. CDR3 length: 17 residues. CDR3 sequence reads: CASSSWAGGRYVDTQYF. The CDR3, as DNA: TGTGCCAGCAGCTCGTGGGCGGGGGGGCGATATGTAGATACGCAGTATTTT. The whole variable domain, remainder taken from reference TRBV7-2 and TRBJ2-3, is GAGVSQSPSNKVTEKGKDVELRCDPISGHTALYWYRQSLGQGLEFLIYFQGNSAPDKSGLPSDRFSAERTGGSVSTLTIQRTQQEDSAVYLCASSSWAGGRYVDTQYFGPGTRLTVL.